These 21 T cell receptor beta chains were sequenced from one sample in a study of cytomegalovirus exposure and HLA in healthy donors. The PCR employed 60 Vbeta primers together with 13 Jbeta primers. Only in-frame clones appear in the TCRdb table, and some are missing; sequencing was by immunoSEQ multiplex PCR. Of approximately 94,000 clones in the sample, approximately 80% were seen once. The source material was PBMCs. These receptors came from a man aged 30 to 45 in good health and CMV-seropositive.

The chain is built from TRBV10-1 and TRBJ2-1, with D hard to call. Germline values: CDR1 WNHNN, CDR2 SYGVQD (reference sequence). Trimming stripped 11 bases from V and 3 bases from J, with 20 bases between. The CDR3 has 15 residues. The CDR3 reads CAAPSRGQHYNEQFF. Here the CDR3 DNA reads TGCGCCGCGCCCTCCCGCGGCCAGCACTACAATGAGCAGTTCTTC.

The J gene is TRBJ1-6, the V gene TRBV30; TRBD1 might be the D (5 bases). The germline V gene encodes CDR1 GTSNPN and CDR2 SVGIG (reference sequence). Trimming removed 1 base at V and 10 bases at J, with 11 bases between. The CDR3 consists of 13 residues. CDR3 bases: TGTGCCTGGAGTGGGGGGGTGAGGTCACCCCTCCACTTT. Its translation: CAWSGGVRSPLHF.

CDR3 in amino acids: CASSEGSGIYEKLFF. The CDR3, as DNA: TGTGCCAGCAGTGAAGGTTCAGGGATATATGAAAAACTGTTTTTT. The chain combines TRBV2 with TRBJ1-4; D may be TRBD1 (5 bases). Trimming pared 1 base from V and 6 bases from J, leaving 12 bases between. This CDR3 comprises 15 residues. Germline CDR1 and CDR2: SNHLY and FYNNEI. The full variable domain, with the rest looked up from reference TRBV2 and TRBJ1-4, is EPEVTQTPSHQVTQMGQEVILRCVPISNHLYFYWYRQILGQKVEFLVSFYNNEISEKSEIFDDQFSVERPDGSNFTLKIRSTKLEDSAMYFCASSEGSGIYEKLFFGSGTQLSVL.

The chain uses TRBV27 and TRBJ2-7; D gene unclear. The CDR3 length is 15 residues. In germline, CDR1 is MNHEY, CDR2 SMNVEV (reference sequence). Trimming left V 4 bases short and J 0 bases short, with 13 bases between. CDR3 DNA: TGTGCCAGCAGTTCTTTCTTACAAAGCTCCTACGAGCAGTACTTC. This sequence encodes CASSSFLQSSYEQYF.

This clone was detected a few times. One end of the junction is discordant with germline, which a read error may explain. The chain combines TRBV7-9 with TRBJ1-4; 7 bases align to TRBD1. The CDR3 sequence is 17 residues long. Germline V gene sequence: CDR1 SEHNR, CDR2 FQNEAQ (reference sequence). The CDR3 loop reads CSSSLRQGDSINEKLFF. The CDR3 bases are TGTTCCAGCAGCTTACGACAGGGAGATTCCATAAATGAAAAACTGTTTTTT.

This clone was observed a few times. V gene TRBV7-8 combines with J gene TRBJ1-2; weak D call: TRBD1 (5 bases). CDR1 and CDR2 (germline): SGHVS, FQNEAQ. The CDR3 has 12 residues. With 3 bases removed from V and 7 bases from J, the gap between germline ends came to 9 bases. This chain's CDR3 is CASSFGGGGYTF. The DNA for the CDR3 is TGTGCCAGCAGCTTCGGGGGTGGTGGCTACACCTTC.

The chain combines TRBV18 with TRBJ2-2; weak D call: TRBD1 (6 bases). V was pared by 2 bases and J by 4 bases, with 11 bases between. The CDR3 spans 15 residues. CDR1 and CDR2 from the germline V gene are KGHSH and LQKENI. CDR3 sequence reads: CASSPTDRITGELFF. The CDR3 DNA sequence: TGTGCCAGCTCACCAACCGACAGGATCACCGGGGAGCTGTTTTTT.

This chain links TRBV18 with TRBJ1-4; D is ambiguous. The CDR3 sequence is 16 residues long. V was cut by 1 base and J by 3 bases, with 12 bases left in between. CDR1 and CDR2 from the germline V gene are KGHSH and LQKENI. The CDR3 sequence is CASSPLEWGANEKLFF. The CDR3 bases are TGTGCCAGCTCACCACTTGAGTGGGGAGCTAATGAAAAACTGTTTTTT. Full variable domain (missing parts from reference TRBV18 and TRBJ1-4): NAGVMQNPRHLVRRRGQEARLRCSPMKGHSHVYWYRQLPEEGLKFMVYLQKENIIDESGMPKERFSAEFPKEGPSILRIQQVVRGDSAAYFCASSPLEWGANEKLFFGSGTQLSVL.

In this sample, this clone turned up a few times. The rearrangement links TRBV5-1 to TRBJ1-1; possible D gene TRBD1, 5 bases. The ends were cut back, 4 bases at V and 7 bases at J, with 8 bases in the middle. The CDR3 is 11 residues long. Germline V gene data show CDR1 as SGHRS and CDR2 as YFSETQ. The CDR3 DNA is TGCGCCAGCAGCGACGGGGGTGAAGCTTTCTTT. It codes for CASSDGGEAFF.

The chain has TRBV6-5 and TRBJ1-1; TRBD1 matches at 7 bases. The V and J ends lost 6 bases and 4 bases, in that order; junction bases with no gene match: 5. This CDR3 has 13 residues. Per the germline V gene, CDR1 is MNHEY and CDR2 is SVGAGI. The DNA for the CDR3 is TGTGCCAGCAGAGGACAGGTGAGCACTGAAGCTTTCTTT. Its translation: CASRGQVSTEAFF.

This clone showed up just a few times. The chain links TRBV9 to TRBJ1-2; a possible D gene is TRBD1 (6 bases). V gave up 3 bases and J gave up 8 bases, with 11 bases separating them. The CDR3 extends over 12 amino acids. In germline, CDR1 is SGDLS, CDR2 YYNGEE. CDR3 bases: TGTGCCAGCAGCGACCAGGGGTGGGGCTACACCTTC. Translation: CASSDQGWGYTF. Filled out from reference TRBV9 and TRBJ1-2, the complete variable domain reads DSGVTQTPKHLITATGQRVTLRCSPRSGDLSVYWYQQSLDQGLQFLIQYYNGEERAKGNILERFSAQQFPDLHSELNLSSLELGDSALYFCASSDQGWGYTFGSGTRLTVV.

This chain joins TRBV6-5 and TRBJ1-1; D not certain. V lost 5 bases and J 0 bases, leaving 7 bases between the germline ends. CDR1 and CDR2 (germline): MNHEY, SVGAGI. This CDR3 is built from 13 residues. The chain's CDR3 is CASSRTVNTEAFF. CDR3 DNA: TGTGCCAGCAGTCGGACTGTGAACACTGAAGCTTTCTTT.

Written as DNA, the CDR3 is TGCGCCAGCAGCCGATTGACTAGCGGGAGCCCAGATACGCAGTATTTT. It encodes CASSRLTSGSPDTQYF. The chain links TRBV4-3 to TRBJ2-3; 12 positions agree with TRBD2. The V gene's germline CDR1 is LGHNA and CDR2 YSLEER. After removal of 4 bases from V and 4 bases from J, the junction contained 6 bases not matched to a gene. The CDR3 has 16 residues.

The rearrangement joins TRBV5-1 to TRBJ2-1; D is possibly TRBD1 (5 bases). V dropped 7 bases and J dropped 6 bases, with 23 bases sitting between them. CDR3 length: 16 amino acids. Looked up from germline, CDR1 is SGHRS and CDR2 is YFSETQ. In DNA, the CDR3 is TGCGCCAGCCGCCTTTCTGGGGCCGGCTGGGGCAATGAGCAGTTCTTC. The encoded protein is CASRLSGAGWGNEQFF.

This clone was counted between two and nine times. The chain links TRBV11-3 to TRBJ2-1, with D possibly TRBD2 on 5 matching bases. V was cut by 5 bases and J by 7 bases, with 33 bases left in between. Per germline, CDR1 SGHNT and CDR2 YENEEA. The CDR3 consists of 20 residues. CDR3 region: CASSPGDRWVIPTSGNEQFF. CDR3 sequence (DNA): TGTGCCAGCAGCCCAGGTGATCGCTGGGTGATCCCTACCTCGGGGAATGAGCAGTTCTTC.

This clone was recorded a few times. A read error may account for a junction end that differs from germline. J is TRBJ1-2 and V is TRBV7-9, with TRBD1 identical over 7 bases. The CDR3 covers 17 residues. Per the germline V gene, CDR1 is SEHNR and CDR2 is FQNEAQ (reference sequence). This CDR3 reads CSSSPVPTGPTNYGYTF. CDR3 coding DNA: TGTTCCAGCAGCCCCGTCCCGACAGGGCCCACTAACTATGGCTACACCTTC.

CDR3 sequence: CASSYGQASNQPQHF. For the CDR3, the DNA is TGTGCCAGCAGCTACGGACAGGCTAGCAATCAGCCCCAGCATTTT. The V call is TRBV7-2, the J call TRBJ1-5, with 7 bases lining up with TRBD1. V was clipped by 4 bases and J by 0 bases; unmatched bases: 3. This CDR3 comprises 15 residues. CDR1 and CDR2 (germline): SGHTA, FQGNSA.

As for this clone: One end of the junction varies from germline; a read error may be responsible. This chain connects TRBV7-9 to TRBJ1-5; unclear D gene. Looked up from germline, CDR1 is SEHNR and CDR2 is FQNEAQ (reference sequence). This CDR3 comprises 12 residues. The CDR3 loop reads CSSSFGGQPQHF. The CDR3 nucleotides read TGTTCCAGCAGCTTCGGAGGGCAGCCCCAGCATTTT.

This chain joins TRBV4-1 and TRBJ2-1; tentatively, D is TRBD1 (6 bases). V was trimmed by 4 bases and J by 2 bases, leaving 12 bases between them. The CDR3 has 15 residues. The germline gives CDR1 MGHRA, CDR2 YSYEKL. DNA of the CDR3: TGCGCCAGCAGCCCACAGGGCGGAACCTACAATGAGCAGTTCTTC. This sequence encodes CASSPQGGTYNEQFF.

The rearrangement joins TRBV5-1 to TRBJ2-2, with 9 bases aligning to TRBD1. The CDR3 is 22 amino acids. Germline V gene data show CDR1 as SGHRS and CDR2 as YFSETQ. Trimming at V came to 3 bases and at J to 5 bases, leaving 26 bases not matched to a gene. CDR3: CASSWSYIRDRVTAEKTGELFF. The DNA for the CDR3 is TGCGCCAGCAGCTGGAGTTATATCCGGGACAGGGTAACAGCAGAGAAGACCGGGGAGCTGTTTTTT.

This clone was detected only a few times. This chain connects TRBV4-2 to TRBJ2-3; tentative D call: TRBD1 (5 bases). Germline values: CDR1 LGHNA, CDR2 YNFKEQ. V shed 4 bases and J shed 0 bases, with 11 bases lying between them. This CDR3 is built from 15 residues. CDR3 bases: TGTGCCAGCAGCCCCCCTGGGGCCAGCACAGATACGCAGTATTTT. As protein: CASSPPGASTDTQYF.